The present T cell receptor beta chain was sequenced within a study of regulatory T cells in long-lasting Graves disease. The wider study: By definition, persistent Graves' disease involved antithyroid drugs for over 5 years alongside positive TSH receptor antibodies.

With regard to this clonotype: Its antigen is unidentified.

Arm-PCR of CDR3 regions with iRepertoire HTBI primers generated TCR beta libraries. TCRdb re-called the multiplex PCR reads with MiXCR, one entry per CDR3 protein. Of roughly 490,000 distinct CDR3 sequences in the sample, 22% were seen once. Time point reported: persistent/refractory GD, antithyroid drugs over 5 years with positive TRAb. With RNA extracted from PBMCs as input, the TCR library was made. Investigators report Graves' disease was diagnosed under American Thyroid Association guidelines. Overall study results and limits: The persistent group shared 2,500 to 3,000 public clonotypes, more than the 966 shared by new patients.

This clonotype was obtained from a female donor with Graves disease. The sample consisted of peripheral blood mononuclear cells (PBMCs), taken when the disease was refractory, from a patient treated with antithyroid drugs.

The CDR3 region is CSATRLAGGNEQFF. DNA of the CDR3: TGCAGTGCTACGCGACTAGCGGGGGGGAATGAGCAGTTCTTC. The V and J genes are TRBV20-1 and TRBJ2-1; 14 bases line up with TRBD2. Germline CDR1 is DFQATT and CDR2 is SNEGSKA (reference sequence). The ends lost 4 bases at V and 7 bases at J; junction bases unmatched: 3. CDR3 length: 14 amino acids.